This T cell receptor (beta chain) was recorded in a study of blood T cell repertoires in COVID-19. CDR1 is MNHEY, CDR2 SMNVEV, per germline (reference sequence). The trim removed 3 bases at V and 5 bases at J, leaving 9 bases unmatched. The CDR3 is 16 amino acids. The assay was immunoSEQ multiplex PCR, and TCRdb's table has in-frame clones only and misses some. The repertoire holds around 230,000 clones, with about nine tenths as singletons. Sequencing used peripheral blood. The receptor was derived from a man in his fifties with COVID-19, enrolled during active disease. The chain employs TRBV27 and TRBJ1-5; 8 bases align to TRBD1. The CDR3 here is CASSFYYGRGHQPQHF. The CDR3, as DNA: TGTGCCAGCAGTTTTTACTATGGCAGGGGGCATCAGCCCCAGCATTTT.